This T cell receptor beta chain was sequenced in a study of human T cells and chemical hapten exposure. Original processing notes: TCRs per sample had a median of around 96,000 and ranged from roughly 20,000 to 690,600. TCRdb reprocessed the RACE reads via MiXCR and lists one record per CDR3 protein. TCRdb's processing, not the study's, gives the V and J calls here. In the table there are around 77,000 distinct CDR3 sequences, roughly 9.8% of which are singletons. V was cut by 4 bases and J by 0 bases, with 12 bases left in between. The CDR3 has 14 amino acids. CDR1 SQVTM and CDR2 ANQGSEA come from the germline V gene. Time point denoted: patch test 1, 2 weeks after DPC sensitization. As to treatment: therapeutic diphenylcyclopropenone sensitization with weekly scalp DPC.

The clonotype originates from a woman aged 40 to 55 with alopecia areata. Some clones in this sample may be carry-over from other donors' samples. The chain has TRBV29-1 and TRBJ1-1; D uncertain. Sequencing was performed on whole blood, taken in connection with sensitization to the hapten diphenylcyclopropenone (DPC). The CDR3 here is CSVGAQRVNTEAFF. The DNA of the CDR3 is TGCAGCGTTGGAGCGCAGAGAGTGAACACTGAAGCTTTCTTT.